This section outlines one T cell receptor beta chain sequence together with its context. Generated by immunoSEQ multiplex PCR, the TCRdb table keeps only in-frame clones and is missing some. Counted here are roughly 170,000 clones, 75% to 95% occurring once; the ten biggest clones make up 2%. This sample is drawn from a study of control samples from healthy donors and cancer patients. Germline V gives CDR1 SGHDN, CDR2 FVKESK. The CDR3 loop spans 16 amino acids. Trimming shortened V by 1 base and J by 5 bases, and 14 bases separated the two germline ends. This chain joins TRBV14 and TRBJ2-2; D may be TRBD1 (6 bases). The sample taken for sequencing was blood. The source is a woman between 35 and 50 years old in good health. The CDR3 DNA reads as TGTGCCAGCAGCCAAGTTAACAGGGAACGGACCGGGGAGCTGTTTTTT. It codes for CASSQVNRERTGELFF.